These T cell receptor beta chains were read from a single sample in a study of graft-versus-host responses after intestinal transplantation. Using immunoSEQ multiplex PCR, the repertoire was profiled, and TCRdb retains in-frame clones only, with some absent. The data show tens of thousands of clones, with 90% to 95% seen just once and 0.38% held by the top ten. These TCRs are of unknown antigen specificity. Specimen: unstimulated CD4+ T cells sorted from spleen or lymph node cells, collected before transplant. These receptors originate from a human donor who was the organ donor for an intestinal transplant. Both conserved end residues are part of each CDR3. D genes are given only for firm matches. A clone size is listed for some rows: how often the clone was seen (once, few, many), or a class if it is expanded.

clone_size j_call v_call d_call cdr3_length cdr3_aa cdr3_nt
NA TRBJ2-7 TRBV5-1 NA 16 CASSLGQVTGAYEQYF TGCGCCAGCAGCTTGGGCCAGGTGACTGGGGCCTACGAGCAGTACTTC
NA TRBJ2-5 TRBV4-2 NA 13 CASSQEQGETQYF TGTGCCAGCAGCCAAGAACAGGGAGAGACCCAGTACTTC
NA TRBJ1-2 TRBV4-3 NA 14 CASSQDGAAYGYTF TGCGCCAGCAGCCAAGATGGGGCAGCCTATGGCTACACCTTC
NA TRBJ1-2 TRBV5-3 NA 13 CARSLDTNYGYTF TGTGCCAGAAGCTTGGACACTAACTATGGCTACACCTTC
NA TRBJ1-5 TRBV6-6 NA 14 CASRERGGNQPQHF TGTGCCAGCAGGGAAAGGGGTGGGAATCAGCCCCAGCATTTT
NA TRBJ2-3 TRBV29-1 TRBD1 14 CSVDRDRGKDTQYF TGCAGCGTAGACCGGGACAGGGGGAAAGATACGCAGTATTTT
NA TRBJ1-3 TRBV5-1 NA 14 CASSLQGLGNTIYF TGCGCCAGCAGCTTGCAGGGGTTGGGAAACACCATATATTTT
NA TRBJ2-1 TRBV4-2 TRBD1 17 CASSQDLGDRGYNEQFF TGTGCCAGCAGCCAAGATTTAGGGGACAGGGGTTACAATGAGCAGTTCTTC
NA TRBJ2-3 TRBV7-2 NA 14 CASSAIPSTDTQYF TGTGCCAGCAGCGCCATACCTAGCACAGATACGCAGTATTTT
NA TRBJ1-4 TRBV6-1 TRBD1 13 CASIRTGGEKLFF TGTGCCAGCATCCGTACAGGGGGGGAAAAACTGTTTTTT
NA TRBJ2-5 TRBV9 NA 14 CASSVGSREETQYF TGTGCCAGCAGCGTAGGGAGTCGGGAAGAGACCCAGTACTTC
NA TRBJ2-3 TRBV5-4 TRBD2 15 CASSLTSGGADTQYF TGTGCCAGCAGCTTGACTAGCGGGGGGGCAGATACGCAGTATTTT
few TRBJ2-2 TRBV9 NA 14 CASSVQGNTGELFF TGTGCCAGCAGCGTACAGGGAAACACCGGGGAGCTGTTTTTT
NA TRBJ1-1 TRBV4-3 NA 13 CASCRTVNTEAFF TGCGCCAGCTGCCGGACAGTGAACACTGAAGCTTTCTTT
once TRBJ2-7 TRBV21-1 NA 14 CASPTGTDIYEQYF TGTGCCAGCCCAACCGGGACAGACATCTACGAGCAGTACTTC
NA TRBJ2-1 TRBV11-1 TRBD2 16 CASSLRTSGVYNEQFF TGTGCCAGCAGCCTGAGGACTAGCGGGGTTTACAATGAGCAGTTCTTC
NA TRBJ2-6 TRBV1 NA 18 CTSSCAGLCTSRANVLTF TGCACCAGCAGCTGCGCGGGTTTGTGCACAAGTCGGGCCAACGTCCTGACTTTC
NA TRBJ2-7 TRBV11-2 TRBD1 16 CASSPARDRGPYEQYF TGTGCCAGCAGCCCCGCCCGGGACAGGGGGCCATACGAGCAGTACTTC
once TRBJ2-7 TRBV27 TRBD2 14 CASGTRRGALEQYF TGTGCCAGCGGTACCCGGCGGGGGGCTCTCGAGCAGTACTTC
NA TRBJ2-2 TRBV2 TRBD2 17 CASTRDTSGVPRGELFF TGTGCCAGTACCAGGGATACTAGCGGGGTCCCGCGGGGGGAGCTGTTTTTT
NA TRBJ2-4 TRBV6-5 NA 14 CASSELAINGIQYF TGTGCCAGCAGTGAACTTGCGATCAATGGCATTCAGTACTTC
NA TRBJ1-3 TRBV7-2 NA 14 CASSLKGSGNTIYF TGTGCCAGCAGCTTAAAGGGTTCTGGAAACACCATATATTTT
NA TRBJ2-5 TRBV6-5 NA 14 CASSLRGSQETQYF TGTGCCAGCAGTCTAAGGGGCAGCCAAGAGACCCAGTACTTC
NA TRBJ1-6 TRBV27 NA 18 CAIPPGSLLSSYNSPLHF TGTGCCATCCCTCCCGGCAGCCTTCTGAGCTCCTATAATTCACCCCTCCACTTT
few TRBJ2-5 TRBV4-1 TRBD2 16 CASSQGSGTSGETQYF TGCGCCAGCAGCCAAGGGTCAGGGACTAGCGGGGAGACCCAGTACTTC
NA TRBJ1-5 TRBV19 NA 13 CASTTYSNQPQHF TGTGCCAGTACGACGTATAGCAATCAGCCCCAGCATTTT
NA TRBJ2-3 TRBV14 NA 13 CASSRTPGLTKYF TGTGCCAGCAGCCGGACTCCGGGACTTACGAAGTATTTT
NA TRBJ2-7 TRBV18 NA 16 CASSPTPAPISYEQYF TGTGCCAGCTCACCAACTCCAGCCCCCATCTCCTACGAGCAGTACTTC
NA TRBJ2-3 TRBV5-4 NA 15 CASSLVGSQGDTQYF TGTGCCAGCAGCTTGGTGGGGAGCCAGGGGGATACGCAGTATTTT
NA TRBJ1-6 TRBV7-9 NA 13 CASSYGEYSPLHF TGTGCCAGCAGCTACGGGGAGTATTCACCCCTCCACTTT
NA TRBJ1-5 TRBV2 TRBD1 15 CASRDRGYSNQPQHF TGTGCCAGCAGGGACAGGGGGTATAGCAATCAGCCCCAGCATTTT
NA TRBJ2-6 TRBV5-4 TRBD1 15 CASSPTGAGANVLTF TGTGCCAGCAGCCCTACAGGGGCTGGGGCCAACGTCCTGACTTTC
NA TRBJ2-2 TRBV5-4 NA 15 CASSSSGPNTGELFF TGTGCCAGCAGCTCATCGGGGCCGAACACCGGGGAGCTGTTTTTT
NA TRBJ1-2 TRBV11-2 TRBD1 14 CASSAGQFNYGYTF TGTGCCAGCAGCGCGGGACAGTTTAACTATGGCTACACCTTC
NA TRBJ1-5 TRBV6-1 NA 14 CASSDGRVIQPQHF TGTGCCAGCAGTGACGGACGGGTGATCCAGCCCCAGCATTTT
NA TRBJ1-1 TRBV7-8 NA 14 CASSPAAGVTEAFF TGTGCCAGCAGCCCCGCAGCGGGGGTCACTGAAGCTTTCTTT
NA TRBJ2-7 TRBV4-3 NA 15 CASSQPSTGSYEQYF TGCGCCAGCAGCCAACCTTCGACTGGCTCCTACGAGCAGTACTTC
once TRBJ2-3 TRBV5-4 TRBD2 12 CASSLGGGTQYF TGTGCCAGCAGCTTGGGGGGGGGTACGCAGTATTTT
NA TRBJ1-3 TRBV7-2 NA 16 CASSLGGQSSGNTIYF TGTGCCAGCAGCTTAGGAGGACAGTCCTCTGGAAACACCATATATTTT
NA TRBJ1-1 TRBV18 TRBD1 13 CASSSGQGTEAFF TGTGCCAGCTCATCGGGACAGGGCACTGAAGCTTTCTTT
once TRBJ2-5 TRBV19 TRBD1 14 CASSLTTGEETQYF TGTGCCAGTAGTCTCACCACAGGGGAAGAGACCCAGTACTTC
NA TRBJ1-2 TRBV30 TRBD1 14 CAWSGDREYYGYAF TGTGCCTGGAGTGGGGACAGGGAATACTATGGCTACGCCTTC
NA TRBJ2-5 TRBV7-2 NA 17 CASSLGLGWMVGETQYF TGTGCCAGCAGCTTGGGATTAGGGTGGATGGTGGGAGAGACCCAGTACTTC
NA TRBJ2-7 TRBV7-2 TRBD1 13 CASSSQTGTEQYF TGTGCCAGCAGCTCCCAGACAGGGACCGAGCAGTACTTC
NA TRBJ2-5 TRBV7-9 NA 17 CASSSTRIIQGWETQYF TGTGCCAGCAGCTCAACCCGAATCATTCAGGGGTGGGAGACCCAGTACTTC
NA TRBJ2-2 TRBV21-1 NA 15 CASNAGGGYTGELFF TGTGCCAGCAACGCGGGGGGCGGATACACCGGGGAGCTGTTTTTT
NA TRBJ1-2 TRBV19 NA 15 CASNIVLGFNYGYTF TGTGCCAGTAATATAGTTTTGGGCTTTAACTATGGCTACACCTTC
once TRBJ2-3 TRBV5-4 NA 16 CASSLGLDASTDTQYF TGTGCCAGCAGCTTGGGACTCGACGCTAGCACAGATACGCAGTATTTT